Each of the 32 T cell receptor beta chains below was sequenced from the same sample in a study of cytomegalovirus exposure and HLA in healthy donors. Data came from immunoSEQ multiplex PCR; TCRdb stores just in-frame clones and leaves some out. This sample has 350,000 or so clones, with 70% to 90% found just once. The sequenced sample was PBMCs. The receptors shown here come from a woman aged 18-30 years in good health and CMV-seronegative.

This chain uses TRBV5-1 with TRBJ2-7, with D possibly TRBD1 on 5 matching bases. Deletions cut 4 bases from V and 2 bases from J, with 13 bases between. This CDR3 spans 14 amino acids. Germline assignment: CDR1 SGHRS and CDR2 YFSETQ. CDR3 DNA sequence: TGCGCCAGCAGCCCGGCCCCAGGGACCTACGAGCAGTACTTC. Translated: CASSPAPGTYEQYF.

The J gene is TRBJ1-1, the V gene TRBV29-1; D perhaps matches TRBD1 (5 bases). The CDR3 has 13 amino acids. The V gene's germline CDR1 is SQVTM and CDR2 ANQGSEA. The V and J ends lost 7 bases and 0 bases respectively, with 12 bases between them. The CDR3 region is CSAQGHLNTEAFF. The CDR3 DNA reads TGCAGCGCCCAAGGACACTTGAACACTGAAGCTTTCTTT.

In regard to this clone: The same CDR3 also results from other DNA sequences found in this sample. The CDR3 protein is CASSQGQGSTDTQYF. DNA of the CDR3: TGCGCCAGCAGCCAAGGACAGGGCAGCACAGATACGCAGTATTTT. The chain has TRBV4-3 and TRBJ2-3, with TRBD1 identical over 7 bases. The CDR3 is made up of 15 amino acids. The junction had 1 base not matched to a gene; V was cut back by 1 base and J by 0 bases. Germline V gene lookup returns CDR1 LGHNA and CDR2 YSLEER.

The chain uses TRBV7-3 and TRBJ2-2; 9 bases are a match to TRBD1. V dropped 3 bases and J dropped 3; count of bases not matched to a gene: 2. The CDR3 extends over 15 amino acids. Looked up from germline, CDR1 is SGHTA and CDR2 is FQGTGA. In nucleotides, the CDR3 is TGTGCCAGCAGCTTGGGGACAGGGCACACCGGGGAGCTGTTTTTT. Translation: CASSLGTGHTGELFF.

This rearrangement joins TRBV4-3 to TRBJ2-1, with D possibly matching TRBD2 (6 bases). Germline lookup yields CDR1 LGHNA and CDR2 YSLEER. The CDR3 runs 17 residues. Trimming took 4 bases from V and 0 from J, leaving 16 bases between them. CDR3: CASSPRRVGGSYNEQFF. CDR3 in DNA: TGCGCCAGCAGCCCCCGACGGGTGGGAGGCTCCTACAATGAGCAGTTCTTC.

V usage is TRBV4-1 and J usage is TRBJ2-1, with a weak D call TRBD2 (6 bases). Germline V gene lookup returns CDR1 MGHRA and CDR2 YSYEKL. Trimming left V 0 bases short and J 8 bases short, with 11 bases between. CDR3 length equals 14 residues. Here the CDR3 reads CASSQEAERDEQFF. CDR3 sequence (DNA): TGCGCCAGCAGCCAAGAAGCTGAGCGGGATGAGCAGTTCTTC.

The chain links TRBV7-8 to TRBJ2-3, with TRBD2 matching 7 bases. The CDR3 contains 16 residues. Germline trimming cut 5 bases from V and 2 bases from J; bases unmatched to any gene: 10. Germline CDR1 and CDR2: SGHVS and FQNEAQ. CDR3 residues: CASSPRTSGITDTQYF. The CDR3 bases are TGTGCCAGCAGCCCACGGACTAGTGGGATCACAGATACGCAGTATTTT.

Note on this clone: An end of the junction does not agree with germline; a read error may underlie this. CDR3 nucleotides: TGTGCTAGCAGCCGACTAGCGATCCGAGGGTCCGAGACCCAGTACTTC. This encodes CASSRLAIRGSETQYF. The gene calls are TRBV7-7 and TRBJ2-5, with 8 bases fitting TRBD2. The CDR3 extends over 16 amino acids. The germline V gene encodes CDR1 SSHAT and CDR2 FNYEAQ (reference sequence).

The CDR3 coding sequence is TGTGCCAGCATGGGGCCTAATGAAAAACTGTTTTTT. Translation: CASMGPNEKLFF. V is TRBV25-1 and J is TRBJ1-4; tentatively, D is TRBD1 (5 bases). The germline gives CDR1 MGHDK, CDR2 SYGVNS. The CDR3 extends over 12 amino acids. With 7 bases removed from V and 3 bases from J, the gap between germline ends came to 6 bases.

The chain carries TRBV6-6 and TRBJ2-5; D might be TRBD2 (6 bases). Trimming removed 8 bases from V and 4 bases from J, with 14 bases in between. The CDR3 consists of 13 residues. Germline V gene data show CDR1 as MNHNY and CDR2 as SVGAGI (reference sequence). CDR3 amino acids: CASGTESAETQYF. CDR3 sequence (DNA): TGTGCCAGCGGGACTGAGAGCGCAGAGACCCAGTACTTC.

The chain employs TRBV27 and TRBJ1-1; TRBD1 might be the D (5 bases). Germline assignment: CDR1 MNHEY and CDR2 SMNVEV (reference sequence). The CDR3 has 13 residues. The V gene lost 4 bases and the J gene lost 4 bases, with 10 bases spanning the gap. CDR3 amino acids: CASSSRVLTEAFF. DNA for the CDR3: TGTGCCAGCAGTTCCAGGGTCCTCACTGAAGCTTTCTTT.

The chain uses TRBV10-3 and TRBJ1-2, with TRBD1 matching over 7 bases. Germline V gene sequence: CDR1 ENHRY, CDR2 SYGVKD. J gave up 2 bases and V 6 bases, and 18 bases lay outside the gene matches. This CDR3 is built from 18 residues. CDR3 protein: CAIRDSGQSTRSNYGYTF. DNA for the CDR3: TGTGCCATCAGGGATTCGGGACAGAGCACACGTAGCAACTATGGCTACACCTTC.

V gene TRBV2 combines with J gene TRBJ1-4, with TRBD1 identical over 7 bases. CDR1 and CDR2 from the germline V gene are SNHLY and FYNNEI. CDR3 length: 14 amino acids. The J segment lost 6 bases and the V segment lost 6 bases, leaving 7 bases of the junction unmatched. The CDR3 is CASRPGTGDEKLFF. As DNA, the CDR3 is TGTGCCAGCAGACCCGGAACAGGGGATGAAAAACTGTTTTTT.

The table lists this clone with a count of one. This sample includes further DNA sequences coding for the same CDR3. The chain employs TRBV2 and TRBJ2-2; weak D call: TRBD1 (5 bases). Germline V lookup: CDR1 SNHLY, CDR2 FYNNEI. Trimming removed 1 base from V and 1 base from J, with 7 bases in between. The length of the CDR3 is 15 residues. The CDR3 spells CASSEGGGNTGELFF. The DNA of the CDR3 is TGTGCCAGCAGTGAAGGGGGCGGGAACACCGGGGAGCTGTTTTTT.

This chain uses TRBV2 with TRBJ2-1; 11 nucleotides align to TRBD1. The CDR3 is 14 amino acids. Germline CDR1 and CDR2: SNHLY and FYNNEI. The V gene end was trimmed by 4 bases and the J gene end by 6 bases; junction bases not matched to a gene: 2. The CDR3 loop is CASSAGQGVNEQFF. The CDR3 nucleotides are TGTGCCAGCAGTGCGGGACAGGGGGTCAATGAGCAGTTCTTC.

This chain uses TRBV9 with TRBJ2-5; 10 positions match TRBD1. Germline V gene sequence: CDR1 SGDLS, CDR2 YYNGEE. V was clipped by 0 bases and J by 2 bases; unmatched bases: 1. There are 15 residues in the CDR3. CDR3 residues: CASSVGTGGQETQYF. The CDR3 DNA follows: TGTGCCAGCAGCGTAGGGACAGGGGGGCAAGAGACCCAGTACTTC. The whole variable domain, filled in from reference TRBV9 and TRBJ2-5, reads DSGVTQTPKHLITATGQRVTLRCSPRSGDLSVYWYQQSLDQGLQFLIQYYNGEERAKGNILERFSAQQFPDLHSELNLSSLELGDSALYFCASSVGTGGQETQYFGPGTRLLVL.

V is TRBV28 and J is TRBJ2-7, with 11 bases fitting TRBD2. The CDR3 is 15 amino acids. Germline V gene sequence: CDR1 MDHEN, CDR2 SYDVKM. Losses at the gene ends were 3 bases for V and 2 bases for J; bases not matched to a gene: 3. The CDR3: CASSFLAGGPYEQYF. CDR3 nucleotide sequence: TGTGCCAGCAGTTTTCTAGCGGGAGGCCCCTACGAGCAGTACTTC.

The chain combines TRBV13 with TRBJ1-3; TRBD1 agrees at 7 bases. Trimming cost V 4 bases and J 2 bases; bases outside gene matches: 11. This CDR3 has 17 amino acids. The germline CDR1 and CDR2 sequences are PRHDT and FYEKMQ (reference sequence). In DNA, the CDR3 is TGTGCCAGCAGCTCCGAATTTAGGGGGCTCACTGGAAACACCATATATTTT. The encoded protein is CASSSEFRGLTGNTIYF.

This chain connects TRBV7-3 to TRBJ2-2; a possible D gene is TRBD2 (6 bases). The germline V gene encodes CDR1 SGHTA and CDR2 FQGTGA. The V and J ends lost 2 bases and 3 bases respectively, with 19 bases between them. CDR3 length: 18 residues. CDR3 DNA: TGTGCCAGCAGCTTAGCGCCTTGGAGGGGCGGTGACACCGGGGAGCTGTTTTTT. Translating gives CASSLAPWRGGDTGELFF.

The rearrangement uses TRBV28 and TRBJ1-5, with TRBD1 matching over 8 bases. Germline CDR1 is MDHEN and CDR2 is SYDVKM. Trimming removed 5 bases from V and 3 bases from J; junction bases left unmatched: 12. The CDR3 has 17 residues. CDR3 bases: TGTGCCAGCAGTCCCCACTGGACAGGGATGATCAATCAGCCCCAGCATTTT. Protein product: CASSPHWTGMINQPQHF.

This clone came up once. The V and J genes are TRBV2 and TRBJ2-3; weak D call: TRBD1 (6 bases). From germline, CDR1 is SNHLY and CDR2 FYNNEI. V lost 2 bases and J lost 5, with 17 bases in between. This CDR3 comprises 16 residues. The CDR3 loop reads CASSERGTYLGDTQYF. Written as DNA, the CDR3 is TGTGCCAGCAGTGAAAGGGGGACATACCTAGGAGATACGCAGTATTTT.

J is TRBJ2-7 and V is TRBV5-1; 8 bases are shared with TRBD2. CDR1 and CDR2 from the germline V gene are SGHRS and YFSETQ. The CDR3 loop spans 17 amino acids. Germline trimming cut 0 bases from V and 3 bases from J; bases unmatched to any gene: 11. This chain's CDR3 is CASSLEVPGLGGYEQYF. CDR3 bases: TGCGCCAGCAGCTTGGAAGTTCCGGGACTAGGGGGCTACGAGCAGTACTTC. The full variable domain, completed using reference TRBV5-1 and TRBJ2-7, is KAGVTQTPRYLIKTRGQQVTLSCSPISGHRSVSWYQQTPGQGLQFLFEYFSETQRNKGNFPGRFSGRQFSNSRSEMNVSTLELGDSALYLCASSLEVPGLGGYEQYFGPGTRLTVT.

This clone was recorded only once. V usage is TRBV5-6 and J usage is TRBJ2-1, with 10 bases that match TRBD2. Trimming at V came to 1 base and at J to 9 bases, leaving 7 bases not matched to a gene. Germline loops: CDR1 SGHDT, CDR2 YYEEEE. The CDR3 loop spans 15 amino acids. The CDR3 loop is CASSLTSGAVGEQFF. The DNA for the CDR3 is TGTGCCAGCAGCTTGACTAGCGGGGCGGTTGGTGAGCAGTTCTTC.

The CDR3 loop reads CASRLQGAYGYTF. CDR3 coding DNA: TGTGCCAGCAGGCTACAGGGGGCTTATGGCTACACCTTC. The V gene is TRBV6-5, the J gene TRBJ1-2, with 9 bases identical to TRBD1. Losses at the gene ends were 6 bases for V and 5 bases for J; bases not matched to a gene: 4. Germline V gene sequence: CDR1 MNHEY, CDR2 SVGAGI. The CDR3 contains 13 residues.

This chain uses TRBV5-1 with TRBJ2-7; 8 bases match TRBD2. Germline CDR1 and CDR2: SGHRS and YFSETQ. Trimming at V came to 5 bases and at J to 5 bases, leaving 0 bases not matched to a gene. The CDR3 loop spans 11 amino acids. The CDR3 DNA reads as TGCGCCAGCAGAGCGGGGGACGAGCAGTACTTC. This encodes CASRAGDEQYF.

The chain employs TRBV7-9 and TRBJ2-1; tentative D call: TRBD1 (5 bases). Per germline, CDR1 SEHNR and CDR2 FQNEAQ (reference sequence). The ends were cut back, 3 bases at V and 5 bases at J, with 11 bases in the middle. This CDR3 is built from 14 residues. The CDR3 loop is CASSFGQIDNEQFF. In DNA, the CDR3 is TGTGCCAGCAGCTTCGGACAAATTGACAATGAGCAGTTCTTC.

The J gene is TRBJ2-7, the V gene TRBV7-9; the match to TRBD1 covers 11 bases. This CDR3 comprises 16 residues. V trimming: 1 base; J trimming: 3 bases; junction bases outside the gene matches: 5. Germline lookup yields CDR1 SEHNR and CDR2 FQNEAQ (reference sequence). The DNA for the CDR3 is TGTGCCAGCAGCTTAGGGTGGGGACAGGGGGGCTACGAGCAGTACTTC. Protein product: CASSLGWGQGGYEQYF.

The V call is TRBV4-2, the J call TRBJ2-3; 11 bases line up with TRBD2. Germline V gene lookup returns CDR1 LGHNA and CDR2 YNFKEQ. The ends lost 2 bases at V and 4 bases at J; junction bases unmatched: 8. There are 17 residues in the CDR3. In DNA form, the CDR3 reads TGTGCCAGCAGCCAATCCACCATAGCGGGAGGGTCAGATACGCAGTATTTT. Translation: CASSQSTIAGGSDTQYF.

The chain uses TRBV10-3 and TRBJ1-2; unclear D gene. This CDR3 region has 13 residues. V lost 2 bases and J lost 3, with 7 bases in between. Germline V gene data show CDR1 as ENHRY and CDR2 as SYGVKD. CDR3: CAISEREHYGYTF. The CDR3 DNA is TGTGCCATCAGTGAGAGGGAGCACTATGGCTACACCTTC.

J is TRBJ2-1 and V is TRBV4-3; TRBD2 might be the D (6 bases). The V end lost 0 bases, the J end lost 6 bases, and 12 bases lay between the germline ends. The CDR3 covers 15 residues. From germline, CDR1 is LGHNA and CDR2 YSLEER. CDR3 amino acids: CASSQDGNSGNEQFF. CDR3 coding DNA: TGCGCCAGCAGCCAAGACGGGAATAGCGGCAATGAGCAGTTCTTC.

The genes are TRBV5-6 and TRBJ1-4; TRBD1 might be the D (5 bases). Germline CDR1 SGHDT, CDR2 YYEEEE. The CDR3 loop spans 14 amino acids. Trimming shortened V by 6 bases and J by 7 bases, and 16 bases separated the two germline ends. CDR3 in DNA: TGTGCCAGCACCGTCCGCAGGGTGGGTGAAAAACTGTTTTTT. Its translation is CASTVRRVGEKLFF.

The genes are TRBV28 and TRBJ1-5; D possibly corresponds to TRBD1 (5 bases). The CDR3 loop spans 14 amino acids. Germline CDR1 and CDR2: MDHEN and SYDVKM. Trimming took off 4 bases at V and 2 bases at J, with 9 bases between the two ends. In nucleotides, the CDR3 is TGTGCCAGCAGTTCTCAGGGCGGCAATCAGCCCCAGCATTTT. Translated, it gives CASSSQGGNQPQHF.